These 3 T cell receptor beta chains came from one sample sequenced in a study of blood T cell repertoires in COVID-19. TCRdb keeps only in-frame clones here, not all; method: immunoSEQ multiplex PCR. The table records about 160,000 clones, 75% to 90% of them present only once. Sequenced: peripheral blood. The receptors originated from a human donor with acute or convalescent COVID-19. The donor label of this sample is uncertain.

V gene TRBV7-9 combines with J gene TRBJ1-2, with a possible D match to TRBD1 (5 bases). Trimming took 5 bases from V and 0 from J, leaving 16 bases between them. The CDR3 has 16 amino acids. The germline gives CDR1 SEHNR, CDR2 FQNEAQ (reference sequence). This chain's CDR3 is CASSPAGTEANYGYTF. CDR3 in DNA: TGTGCCAGCAGCCCCGCGGGGACGGAGGCTAACTATGGCTACACCTTC.

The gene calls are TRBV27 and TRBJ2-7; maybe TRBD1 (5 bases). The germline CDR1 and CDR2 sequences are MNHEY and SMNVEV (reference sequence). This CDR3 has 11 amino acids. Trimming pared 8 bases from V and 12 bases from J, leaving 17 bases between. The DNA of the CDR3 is TGTGCCAGCTCTCAGGGCACGGCTAGGTACTTC. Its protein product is CASSQGTARYF.

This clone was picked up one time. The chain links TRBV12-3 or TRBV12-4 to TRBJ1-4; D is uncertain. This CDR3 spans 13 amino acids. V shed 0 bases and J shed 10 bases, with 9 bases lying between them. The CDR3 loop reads CASSLALEGKLFF. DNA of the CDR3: TGTGCCAGCAGTTTAGCGCTAGAGGGAAAACTGTTTTTT.